The sequence of this T cell receptor (beta chain) was determined in a study of cytomegalovirus exposure and HLA in healthy donors. Trimming cost V 6 bases and J 2 bases, with 13 bases left between them. The germline CDR1 and CDR2 sequences are MDHEN and SYDVKM. CDR3 length: 14 amino acids. Clones were read by immunoSEQ multiplex PCR, and TCRdb kept only the in-frame ones, dropping some. Seen here are approximately 300,000 clones, 75% to 90% observed once, and the top ten hold approximately 1.1%. Sequenced: PBMCs. The chain employs TRBV28 and TRBJ2-5; tentatively, D is TRBD1 (6 bases). The TCR comes from a woman aged 25 to 39 in good health and CMV-seropositive. The CDR3 region has the DNA TGTGCCAGCAGCCGAAGAGGACAGCAAGAGACCCAGTACTTC. Translated, it gives CASSRRGQQETQYF. The complete variable domain, with remaining parts taken from reference TRBV28 and TRBJ2-5, reads DVKVTQSSRYLVKRTGEKVFLECVQDMDHENMFWYRQDPGLGLRLIYFSYDVKMKEKGDIPEGYSVSREKKERFSLILESASTNQTSMYLCASSRRGQQETQYFGPGTRLLVL.